These 16 T cell receptor beta chains came from one sample sequenced in a study of shared clonotypes between healthy human individuals. Some clones are missing from TCRdb's copy, which holds only in-frame ones; the method was immunoSEQ multiplex PCR. The sample consists of some 2 million clones, roughly 94% of them appearing once. Positive CCR7 selection of CD45RO-negative cells yielded the naive CD8 cells, and terminally differentiated effector memory CD45RA+ cells were excluded. Sequencing was performed on naive CD8+ T cells sorted from blood. These receptors were taken from a man aged 18-30 years in good health.

This clone was picked up one time. The chain recombines TRBV13 with TRBJ1-5; the match to TRBD1 covers 8 bases. The V and J ends lost 5 bases and 9 bases, in that order; junction bases with no gene match: 9. Germline CDR1 is PRHDT and CDR2 is FYEKMQ (reference sequence). There are 14 residues in the CDR3. DNA for the CDR3: TGTGCCAGCAGCCTGTCAGGGGGCCTCGGGCCCCAGCATTTT. It translates to CASSLSGGLGPQHF.

The chain uses TRBV7-6 and TRBJ2-7; D is unresolved. Deletions cut 1 base from V and 4 bases from J, with 17 bases between. This CDR3 is built from 16 residues. Germline V lookup: CDR1 SGHVS, CDR2 FNYEAQ. This CDR3 reads CASSLEVVARGYEQYF. Written as DNA, the CDR3 is TGTGCCAGCAGCTTAGAAGTGGTTGCCAGAGGTTACGAGCAGTACTTC.

This clone is a singleton in its sample. The genes are TRBV6-5 and TRBJ2-2; 9 bases align to TRBD1. The CDR3 totals 15 residues. The germline CDR1 and CDR2 sequences are MNHEY and SVGAGI. The junction had 4 bases not matched to a gene; V was cut back by 6 bases and J by 2 bases. The CDR3 sequence: CASRTQGANTGELFF. In DNA form, the CDR3 reads TGTGCCAGCAGGACACAGGGGGCAAACACCGGGGAGCTGTTTTTT.

The CDR3 sequence: CASTPSLAENEQFF. In DNA, the CDR3 is TGCGCCAGCACCCCAAGCCTAGCGGAAAATGAGCAGTTCTTC. This chain uses TRBV4-3 with TRBJ2-1; 7 bases align to TRBD2. CDR3 length: 14 residues. The J segment lost 7 bases and the V segment lost 7 bases, leaving 10 bases of the junction unmatched. CDR1 LGHNA and CDR2 YSLEER come from the germline V gene.

The chain uses TRBV6-5 and TRBJ1-2; perhaps TRBD1 as D (5 bases). CDR1 and CDR2 from the germline V gene are MNHEY and SVGAGI. This CDR3 contains 13 residues. The V end was cut by 0 bases, the J end by 8 bases, with 10 bases between. This CDR3 reads CASSYSGREGYTF. The DNA of the CDR3 is TGTGCCAGCAGTTACTCGGGCAGGGAGGGCTACACCTTC.

This clone was seen a single time. The gene calls are TRBV10-2 and TRBJ2-3; no definite D call. The CDR3 runs to 10 residues. The germline CDR1 and CDR2 sequences are WSHSY and SAAADI. V shed 6 bases and J shed 2 bases, with 0 bases lying between them. Here the CDR3 reads CASSTDTQYF. CDR3 coding DNA: TGCGCCAGCAGCACAGATACGCAGTATTTT.

This chain links TRBV6-4 with TRBJ1-6, with 8 bases that match TRBD1. Germline trimming cut 3 bases from V and 6 bases from J; bases unmatched to any gene: 1. Germline-derived CDR1 and CDR2 are MRHNA and SNTAGT. The CDR3 is 14 amino acids. The CDR3 region has the DNA TGTGCCAGCAGTGAGACAGGGGCTAATTCACCCCTCCACTTT. This codes for CASSETGANSPLHF.

The chain uses TRBV5-4 and TRBJ2-5, with 10 bases matching TRBD2. CDR3 length: 15 amino acids. Looked up from germline, CDR1 is SGHNT and CDR2 is YYREEE (reference sequence). V lost 4 bases, J lost 2 bases, and 5 bases stayed unmatched. CDR3 in DNA: TGTGCCAGCAGCGGGGGACTAGCGCTACAAGAGACCCAGTACTTC. Translating it yields CASSGGLALQETQYF.

A word on this clone: Different DNA sequences within this sample yield the same CDR3. The J gene is TRBJ2-6, the V gene TRBV27; D is uncertain. Trimming shortened V by 3 bases and J by 2 bases, and 2 bases separated the two germline ends. The CDR3 covers 13 residues. The germline CDR1 and CDR2 sequences are MNHEY and SMNVEV (reference sequence). The chain's CDR3 is CASSLTGANVLTF. The CDR3 bases are TGTGCCAGCAGTTTGACTGGGGCCAACGTCCTGACTTTC.

The gene calls are TRBV6-6 and TRBJ1-1; D possibly corresponds to TRBD1 (5 bases). V was trimmed by 6 bases and J by 3 bases, leaving 11 bases between them. Per germline, CDR1 MNHNY and CDR2 SVGAGI (reference sequence). This CDR3 has 13 residues. The CDR3 DNA is TGTGCCAGCAGCCTAGGGACCTACACTGAAGCTTTCTTT. Protein sequence: CASSLGTYTEAFF.

V usage is TRBV7-2 and J usage is TRBJ2-7; 9 positions agree with TRBD2. The V gene's germline CDR1 is SGHTA and CDR2 FQGNSA. With 4 bases clipped from V and 0 bases from J, the junction kept 7 bases outside the gene matches. There are 16 residues in the CDR3. The CDR3 region is CASSSHSGGSSYEQYF. CDR3 sequence (DNA): TGTGCCAGCAGCTCCCATAGCGGGGGTAGCTCCTACGAGCAGTACTTC.

The chain is built from TRBV7-2 and TRBJ2-7; 9 bases map to TRBD1. The CDR3 is 14 residues long. Germline-derived CDR1 and CDR2 are SGHTA and FQGNSA. Trimming removed 5 bases from V and 3 bases from J; junction bases left unmatched: 5. The CDR3 here is CASSTGTGSYEQYF. As DNA, the CDR3 is TGTGCCAGCAGCACCGGGACAGGGAGCTACGAGCAGTACTTC.

Remarks on this clone: Additional DNA sequences in this sample encode the identical CDR3. CDR3 region: CASSLWDSYEQYF. The CDR3 DNA reads TGTGCCAGCAGCTTATGGGATTCCTACGAGCAGTACTTC. The chain employs TRBV7-9 and TRBJ2-7; D gene uncertain. V shed 2 bases and J shed 1 base, with 6 bases lying between them. The CDR3 is made up of 13 amino acids. Germline V lookup: CDR1 SEHNR, CDR2 FQNEAQ (reference sequence).

This CDR3 reads CASSPFRGGAPYNEQFF. Here the CDR3 DNA reads TGTGCCAGCAGTCCCTTCCGGGGGGGGGCCCCCTACAATGAGCAGTTCTTC. The chain joins TRBV28 to TRBJ2-1, with TRBD2 matching over 8 bases. The length of the CDR3 is 17 residues. The germline V gene encodes CDR1 MDHEN and CDR2 SYDVKM. Unmatched junction bases numbered 11, after V lost 5 bases and J lost 2 bases.

The chain joins TRBV19 to TRBJ2-7; D ambiguous. V lost 6 bases to trimming and J lost 5 bases, with 11 bases between them. The germline V gene has CDR1 LNHDA and CDR2 SQIVND (reference sequence). This CDR3 spans 12 amino acids. The CDR3 reads CASSLGPNEQYF. The CDR3 nucleotides are TGTGCCAGTAGCCTAGGTCCCAACGAGCAGTACTTC. The full variable domain, in which reference TRBV19 and TRBJ2-7 provide the parts outside the CDR3, is DGGITQSPKYLFRKEGQNVTLSCEQNLNHDAMYWYRQDPGQGLRLIYYSQIVNDFQKGDIAEGYSVSREKKESFPLTVTSAQKNPTAFYLCASSLGPNEQYFGPGTRLTVT.

About this clone itself: Other DNA sequences in this sample translate to the same CDR3. This sequence joins TRBV5-1 and TRBJ2-7, with D perhaps matching TRBD2 (6 bases). Trimming took off 0 bases at V and 3 bases at J, with 7 bases between the two ends. From germline, CDR1 is SGHRS and CDR2 YFSETQ. The CDR3 runs 13 residues. The CDR3 region has the DNA TGCGCCAGCAGCTTGGTTAGCGGCTACGAGCAGTACTTC. Amino acid sequence: CASSLVSGYEQYF.